The 3 T cell receptor beta chains below were found in one sample sequenced in a study of blood T cell repertoires in COVID-19. Here immunoSEQ multiplex PCR was the method, and the copy in TCRdb shows in-frame clones only, minus some. The data contain around 450,000 clones, 80% to 95% of them singletons. The source material was PBMCs or T cells enriched from blood (not recorded which). Receptor source: a young man who had recovered from COVID-19.

The table lists this clone with a count of one. The J gene is TRBJ1-6, the V gene TRBV9; 8 bases match TRBD1. The CDR3 has 15 residues. CDR1 is SGDLS, CDR2 YYNGEE, per germline. J gave up 8 bases and V 4 bases, and 8 bases lay outside the gene matches. CDR3 sequence reads: CASSFRGQQDSPLHF. The CDR3 DNA reads as TGTGCCAGCAGCTTCAGGGGGCAGCAGGATTCACCCCTCCACTTT.

This chain connects TRBV14 to TRBJ1-6; D not certain. The germline V gene encodes CDR1 SGHDN and CDR2 FVKESK. Trimming took off 0 bases at V and 14 bases at J, with 11 bases between the two ends. CDR3 size: 13 residues. This chain's CDR3 is CASSQEAGGALHF. CDR3 coding DNA: TGTGCCAGCAGCCAAGAGGCAGGCGGGGCCCTCCACTTT.

The chain joins TRBV5-1 to TRBJ1-1; the D is unclear. The germline CDR1 and CDR2 sequences are SGHRS and YFSETQ. With 0 bases removed from V and 6 bases from J, the gap between germline ends came to 12 bases. The CDR3 sequence is 14 residues long. In DNA form, the CDR3 reads TGCGCCAGCAGCTTGGTCGAGAGGGTTGCTGAAGCTTTCTTT. Residues: CASSLVERVAEAFF.